The sequence of this TCR beta chain was determined in a study of blood T cell repertoires in COVID-19. Study details: The United States, Italy and Spain were the sources of the acute and convalescent COVID-19 samples. Sources were T cells, B-cell-depleted T cells, or PBMCs; the material itself was cDNA or gDNA.

The length of the CDR3 is 14 residues. From germline, CDR1 is SGHTA and CDR2 FQGNSA. The V and J ends lost 4 bases and 1 base respectively, with 7 bases between them. In the original workflow: Amplifying reference gene primers gave estimates of nucleated cell counts. This table comes from immunoSEQ multiplex PCR, and its TCRdb copy is limited to in-frame clones, with some not included. That table gives V, J and clone size, and the DNA gave D and trimming. The table records approximately 84,000 clones, about three quarters of them present only once. This chain joins TRBV7-2 and TRBJ2-2, with D tentatively TRBD2 (5 bases). The origin of this receptor is a middle-aged man with active or convalescent COVID-19. Sequencing was carried out using peripheral blood. CDR3 nucleotide sequence: TGTGCCAGCAGCTACGGACTGAACACCGGGGAGCTGTTTTTT. This encodes CASSYGLNTGELFF.